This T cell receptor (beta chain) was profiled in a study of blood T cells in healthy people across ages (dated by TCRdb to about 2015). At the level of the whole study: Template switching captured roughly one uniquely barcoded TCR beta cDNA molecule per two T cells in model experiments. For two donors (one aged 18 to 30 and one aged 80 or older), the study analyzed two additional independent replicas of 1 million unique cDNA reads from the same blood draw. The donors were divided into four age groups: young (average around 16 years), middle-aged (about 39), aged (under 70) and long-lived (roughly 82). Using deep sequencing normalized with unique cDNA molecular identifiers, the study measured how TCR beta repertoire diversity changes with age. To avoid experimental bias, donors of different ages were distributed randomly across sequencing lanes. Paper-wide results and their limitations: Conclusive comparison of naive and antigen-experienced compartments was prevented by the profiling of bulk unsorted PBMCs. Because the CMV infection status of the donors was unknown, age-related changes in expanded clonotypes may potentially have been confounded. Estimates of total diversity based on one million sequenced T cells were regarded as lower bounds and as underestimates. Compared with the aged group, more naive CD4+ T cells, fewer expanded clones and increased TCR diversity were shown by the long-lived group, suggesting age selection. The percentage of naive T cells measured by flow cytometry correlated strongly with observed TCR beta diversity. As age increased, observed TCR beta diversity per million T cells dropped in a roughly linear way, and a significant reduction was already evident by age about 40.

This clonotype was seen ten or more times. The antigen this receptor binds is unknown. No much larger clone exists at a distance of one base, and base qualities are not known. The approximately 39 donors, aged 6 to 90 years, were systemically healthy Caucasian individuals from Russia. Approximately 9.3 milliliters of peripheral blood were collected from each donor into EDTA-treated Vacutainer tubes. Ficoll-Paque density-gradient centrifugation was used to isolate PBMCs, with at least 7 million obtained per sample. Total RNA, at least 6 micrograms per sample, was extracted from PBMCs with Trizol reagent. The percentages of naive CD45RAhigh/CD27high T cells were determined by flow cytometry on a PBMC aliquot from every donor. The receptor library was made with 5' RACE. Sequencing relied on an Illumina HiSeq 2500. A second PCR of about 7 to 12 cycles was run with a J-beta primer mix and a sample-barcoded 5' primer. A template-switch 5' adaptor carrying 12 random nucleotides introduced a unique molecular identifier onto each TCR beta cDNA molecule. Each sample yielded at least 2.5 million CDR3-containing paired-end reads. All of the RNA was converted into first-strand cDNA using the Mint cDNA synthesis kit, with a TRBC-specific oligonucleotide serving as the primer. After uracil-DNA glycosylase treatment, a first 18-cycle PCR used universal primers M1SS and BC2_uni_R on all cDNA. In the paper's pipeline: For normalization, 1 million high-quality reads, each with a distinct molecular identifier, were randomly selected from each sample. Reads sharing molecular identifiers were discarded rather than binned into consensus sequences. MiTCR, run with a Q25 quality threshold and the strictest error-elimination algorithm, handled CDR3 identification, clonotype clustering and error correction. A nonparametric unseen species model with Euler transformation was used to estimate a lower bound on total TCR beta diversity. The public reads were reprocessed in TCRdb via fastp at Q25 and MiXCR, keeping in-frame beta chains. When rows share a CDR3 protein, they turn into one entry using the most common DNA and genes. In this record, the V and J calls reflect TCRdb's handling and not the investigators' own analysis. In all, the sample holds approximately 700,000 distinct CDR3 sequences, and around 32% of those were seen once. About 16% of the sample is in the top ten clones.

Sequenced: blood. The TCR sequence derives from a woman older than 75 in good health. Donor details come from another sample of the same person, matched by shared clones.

The CDR3 loop reads CASSAYRTQETQYF. Here is the DNA: TGTGCCAGCAGCGCTTACAGGACACAAGAGACCCAGTACTTC. The V and J segments used are TRBV28 and TRBJ2-5; TRBD1 is a possible D gene, resting on 5 matching bases. Inclusive of the bounding cysteine and phenylalanine, the CDR3 is 14 residues long. The kept DNA is CDR3 alone, 42 bases in frame from the first base. Sequences MDHEN (CDR1) and SYDVKM (CDR2) are obtained from the germline V gene. V drops 6 bases and J drops 2 bases, leaving 13 bases in between.